The subject of this entry is one T cell receptor beta chain. The data originate from a study of T cell changes during pregnancy in multiple sclerosis. TCRdb's copy holds only in-frame clones and misses some; the assay was immunoSEQ multiplex PCR. The sample consists of tens of thousands of clones, just over 90% of them appearing once. From germline, CDR1 is LNHDA and CDR2 SQIVND (reference sequence). Trimming shortened V by 6 bases and J by 6 bases, and 15 bases separated the two germline ends. CDR3 size: 14 residues. The clonotype comes from a female donor with multiple sclerosis, enrolled in a pregnancy study. This sample comprised peripheral blood, obtained before pregnancy. The chain joins TRBV19 to TRBJ2-1, with D maybe TRBD2 (5 bases). The CDR3 DNA follows: TGTGCCAGTAGCCCCGAGGGTTGGATCAATGAGCAGTTCTTC. This encodes CASSPEGWINEQFF.